Presented here are 11 T cell receptor beta chains from one specimen sequenced in a study of shared clonotypes between healthy human individuals. CD45RO negativity and positive selection for CCR7 defined naive CD8 cells, a population that excluded terminally differentiated effector memory CD45RA+ cells. Data came from immunoSEQ multiplex PCR; TCRdb stores just in-frame clones and leaves some out. The data show hundreds of thousands of clones, approximately 96% seen once. The material sequenced was naive CD8+ T cells sorted from blood. All receptors come from a woman between 25 and 40 years old in good health.

The chain recombines TRBV13 with TRBJ2-7; tentative D call: TRBD2 (6 bases). Germline CDR1 and CDR2: PRHDT and FYEKMQ (reference sequence). The CDR3 loop spans 14 amino acids. V lost 3 bases, J lost 7 bases, and 16 bases lay in between. This chain's CDR3 is CASSFRTGAGEQYF. The CDR3, as DNA: TGTGCCAGCAGCTTCCGGACGGGAGCTGGGGAGCAGTACTTC. Supplemented by reference TRBV13 and TRBJ2-7, the full variable domain reads AAGVIQSPRHLIKEKRETATLKCYPIPRHDTVYWYQQGPGQDPQFLISFYEKMQSDKGSIPDRFSAQQFSDYHSELNMSSLELGDSALYFCASSFRTGAGEQYFGPGTRLTVT.

The rearrangement uses TRBV30 and TRBJ2-7; D is unresolved. Trimming left V 4 bases short and J 5 bases short, with 12 bases between. The germline CDR1 and CDR2 sequences are GTSNPN and SVGIG (reference sequence). This CDR3 has 12 amino acids. CDR3 residues: CAWKEVSDEQYF. CDR3 coding DNA: TGTGCCTGGAAAGAGGTGAGCGACGAGCAGTACTTC.

The chain has TRBV7-2 and TRBJ2-7; maybe TRBD2 (6 bases). Trimming left V 3 bases short and J 3 bases short, with 9 bases between. This CDR3 is 13 amino acids long. CDR1 and CDR2 (germline): SGHTA, FQGNSA. CDR3 in DNA: TGTGCCAGCAGCTTCGGGAGAAACTACGAGCAGTACTTC. Amino acid sequence: CASSFGRNYEQYF.

The CDR3 is CASLGGHEQYF. The CDR3 coding sequence is TGCGCCAGCCTAGGGGGGCACGAGCAGTACTTC. V and J are TRBV23-1 and TRBJ2-7; D tentatively reads TRBD1 or TRBD2 (6 bases each). Being an ORF, TRBV23-1 has a function that is uncertain. The CDR3 extends over 11 amino acids. V shed 8 bases and J shed 5 bases, with 10 bases lying between them.

Notes on this clone: This sample also contains other DNA sequences that code for the same CDR3. The V gene is TRBV7-9, the J gene TRBJ1-1; D call uncertain. The CDR3 has 12 amino acids. Looked up from germline, CDR1 is SEHNR and CDR2 is FQNEAQ (reference sequence). The V gene lost 1 base and the J gene lost 7 bases, with 7 bases spanning the gap. The CDR3 nucleotides read TGTGCCAGCAGCTTAGTTGGTGATGAAGCTTTCTTT. Its translation: CASSLVGDEAFF.

The chain carries TRBV28 and TRBJ2-7; maybe TRBD2 (5 bases). Germline V gives CDR1 MDHEN, CDR2 SYDVKM. The V and J ends lost 5 bases and 0 bases respectively, with 11 bases between them. This CDR3 contains 14 residues. CDR3 nucleotides: TGTGCCAGCAGTCCCCCAACTAGCTCCTACGAGCAGTACTTC. This codes for CASSPPTSSYEQYF.

A word on this clone: Other DNA sequences within the sample encode an identical CDR3. The chain recombines TRBV28 with TRBJ1-5; D unclear. This CDR3 contains 12 residues. From germline, CDR1 is MDHEN and CDR2 SYDVKM. The V gene lost 2 bases and the J gene lost 4 bases, with 3 bases spanning the gap. The CDR3 sequence is CASSLQNQPQHF. As DNA, the CDR3 is TGTGCCAGCAGTTTACAGAATCAGCCCCAGCATTTT.

CDR3 amino acids: CASSPASGSEARTQYF. The DNA for the CDR3 is TGCGCCAGCAGCCCGGCTAGCGGGAGTGAAGCTCGTACCCAGTACTTC. V gene TRBV5-1 combines with J gene TRBJ2-5, with 10 bases identical to TRBD2. Germline V gene sequence: CDR1 SGHRS, CDR2 YFSETQ. The CDR3 is made up of 16 amino acids. Losses at the gene ends were 4 bases for V and 8 bases for J; bases not matched to a gene: 14.

The chain uses TRBV6-5 and TRBJ2-1; 9 nucleotides line up with TRBD1. This CDR3 comprises 14 residues. Per germline, CDR1 MNHEY and CDR2 SVGAGI. The V gene end was trimmed by 7 bases and the J gene end by 7 bases; junction bases not matched to a gene: 8. The CDR3 is CASTPTGGENEQFF. The CDR3 DNA follows: TGTGCCAGCACCCCGACAGGGGGAGAGAATGAGCAGTTCTTC.

The V and J genes are TRBV7-9 and TRBJ2-5, with TRBD2 identical over 7 bases. Per the germline V gene, CDR1 is SEHNR and CDR2 is FQNEAQ (reference sequence). The V segment lost 4 bases and the J segment 5 bases; nucleotides outside the gene matches: 13. The CDR3 is 16 amino acids. CDR3 in DNA: TGTGCCAGCAGCTCCCCCTGGGGGGGAGAAGCGGAGACCCAGTACTTC. Translated, it gives CASSSPWGGEAETQYF.

The CDR3 sequence: CASSLGKINYGYTF. DNA for the CDR3: TGCGCCAGCAGCTTAGGGAAGATAAACTATGGCTACACCTTC. The chain uses TRBV5-1 and TRBJ1-2; D not certain. Germline V gene lookup returns CDR1 SGHRS and CDR2 YFSETQ. V was cut by 2 bases and J by 2 bases, with 10 bases left in between. The CDR3 runs to 14 residues.